The sequence of this T cell receptor beta chain was determined in a study of blood T cell repertoires in COVID-19. Study-wide context: In each case, the material was cDNA or gDNA derived from T cells, B-cell-depleted T cells, or PBMCs.

Original processing methods: Researchers report that nucleated cell counts were estimated from reference gene primer amplification. Libraries were prepared by immunoSEQ multiplex PCR; TCRdb keeps only in-frame clonotypes and omits some of them. V and J calls and clone size are those listed in that table; D and trimming were worked out from the DNA. The profile shows about 53,000 clones, about 86% of them singletons. The CDR3 contains 19 residues. Germline CDR1 is MDHEN and CDR2 is SYDVKM. Trimming removed 1 base from V and 3 bases from J, with 24 bases in between. This clone appeared once. The origin of this receptor is a man between 50 and 59 years old with acute or convalescent COVID-19. Sequenced: peripheral blood. This sequence joins TRBV28 and TRBJ1-2, with D perhaps TRBD1 (5 bases). The CDR3 loop is CASSLSHVAWGSGDYGYTF. The CDR3 region has the DNA TGTGCCAGCAGTTTATCCCACGTAGCGTGGGGATCGGGGGACTATGGCTACACCTTC.